The clone carrying this T cell receptor (beta chain) was recorded at least ten times. Its antigen is still unknown. The study reverse transcribed the entire isolated RNA, so it sequenced expressed TCRB transcripts. Profiled with immunoSEQ multiplex PCR; TCRdb holds only in-frame clones, not every one. The sample has about 280,000 clones, roughly 15% seen once. The record originates from a study of beta chain features in type 1 diabetes. The J segment lost 8 bases and the V segment lost 5 bases, leaving 3 bases of the junction unmatched. This CDR3 spans 12 amino acids. CDR1 is SEHNR and CDR2 is FQNEAQ in the germline V gene (reference sequence). Broader study findings: For Type 1 diabetes patients, all four CD4+ subsets carried TCRB CDR3s that were moderately but significantly shorter.

The material sequenced was naive CD4+ T cells from blood. The V gene is TRBV7-9, the J gene TRBJ1-2, with 9 bases identical to TRBD1. The TCR originated in a man between 18 and 29 years old with type 1 diabetes. CDR3 DNA sequence: TGTGCCAGCAGCGGGACAGGGAGCGGCTACACCTTC. Amino acids: CASSGTGSGYTF.